This T cell receptor (beta chain) is drawn from a study of CD8+ T cells in alopecia areata. Treatment in this sample: oral pan-JAK inhibitor, 5-10 mg twice daily. Investigators isolated RNA and reverse transcribed it into cDNA to act as the sequencing template. Measured with immunoSEQ multiplex PCR; TCRdb has only the in-frame clones, and not every one. The table has about 180,000 clones, approximately 50% seen once. The sequence derives from a human donor with alopecia areata. The sample was CD8+ T cells sorted from blood, taken at approximately week 52, from a patient treated with tofacitinib.

The CDR3 DNA reads as TGTGCCAGCAGTTTGTTCGGCGGGCAAGAGACCCAGTACTTC. It specifies CASSLFGGQETQYF. The chain uses TRBV27 and TRBJ2-5; maybe TRBD2 (5 bases). The CDR3 runs 14 residues. Trimming removed 3 bases at V and 2 bases at J, with 10 bases between. In germline, CDR1 is MNHEY, CDR2 SMNVEV (reference sequence).